Given below is one T cell receptor (beta chain) in context. There is no known antigen for this receptor. No qualities accompany the bases; no much larger clone lies one base away. Peripheral blood CD8+ and CD4+ T cells from healthy donors, Susac syndrome patients and multiple sclerosis patients were profiled using high-throughput TCR beta sequencing. Multiple sclerosis controls were treatment-naive patients with stable or active relapsing-remitting disease fulfilling revised McDonald criteria. Bulk CD8+ and CD4+ T cells were purified by magnetic negative isolation, while CD8+ TEMRA cells were enriched using FACS. Blood was drawn into EDTA tubes, processed within 24 hours, and PBMCs were isolated by density gradient centrifugation. PBMCs intended for TCR sequencing were cryopreserved in liquid nitrogen and were subsequently thawed in a 37 degrees C water bath. A purity of at least 90% was achieved for sorted or isolated CD4+, CD8+ and CD8+ TEMRA cells.

Trimming removed 4 bases from V and 0 bases from J, leaving 16 bases between the germline ends. The CDR3 numbers 17 residues from cysteine through phenylalanine. The only DNA kept is the CDR3, 51 bases in frame from the first base. The data derive from a study of CD8 T cells in Susac syndrome (dated by TCRdb to about 2019). Study-wide context: Whether CD8+ T cell activation and differentiation in Susac syndrome was antigen driven was tested using repertoire sequencing. The clonality of the CD8+ T cell repertoire was compared across about a dozen healthy donors, about 14 Susac syndrome patients and roughly 16 multiple sclerosis patients. What the authors observed across the whole study: The TCR sequencing and HLA analysis was acknowledged to have included a relatively small number of individuals.

RNA was extracted using the RNeasy kit, and roughly 0.45 to 1 microgram was reverse transcribed with random hexamers. The immunoSEQ multiplex PCR assay, covering 54 Vbeta and 13 Jbeta segments, was used to amplify TCR beta CDR3 regions. PCR amplification bias was corrected by using a synthetic template baseline for primer optimization and computational correction. On the authors' methods: Reads were annotated to V, D and J genes according to IMGT and were analyzed with immunoSEQ Analyzer, with only productive sequences retained. Clonality was computed as one minus Shannon entropy normalized by log2 of the number of productive unique sequences. Public and private clones were assessed among the 100 most prevalent clones of each patient and control. A clone was defined as Susac-specific if it was absent from the healthy and MS cohorts, from 1052 published viral clones and from other ImmuneACCESS disease sequences. TCRdb reanalyzed the raw reads on its own, using fastp at Q25 for trimming and MiXCR for clone calling, and kept in-frame beta chains. One record per CDR3 amino acid sequence lists the most common genes and DNA. TCRdb, not the authors, supplied the V and J calls. The sample contains about 400,000 distinct CDR3 sequences, approximately 85% of them found a single time. The biggest ten clones account for about 0.12% of the sample.

The V gene is TRBV12-3 or TRBV12-4 and the J gene is TRBJ2-1, with no confidently assigned D gene. The sequencing sample was made of CD8+ T cells from PBMCs. The origin of this receptor is a human donor with multiple sclerosis. CDR3 loop: CASSSPGSTSSYNEQFF. The DNA sequence is TGTGCCAGCAGTTCCCCGGGTAGCACATCCTCCTACAATGAGCAGTTCTTC.